The 20 T cell receptor beta chains below come from one sample, sequenced in a study of shared clonotypes between healthy human individuals. This table comes from immunoSEQ multiplex PCR, and its TCRdb copy is limited to in-frame clones, with some not included. The profile shows 470,000 or so clones, around 73% of them singletons. The sequenced material came from PBMCs. Receptors were obtained from a woman between 40 and 50 years old in good health. Some clones in this sample may be carry-over from other donors' samples.

The chain couples TRBV5-4 to TRBJ2-3; 9 bases are shared with TRBD2. V trimming: 5 bases; J trimming: 0 bases; junction bases outside the gene matches: 4. The length of the CDR3 is 15 residues. Looked up from germline, CDR1 is SGHNT and CDR2 is YYREEE (reference sequence). The CDR3 region has the DNA TGTGCCAGCAGGGAGACTAGCGGAAGCACAGATACGCAGTATTTT. Its translation is CASRETSGSTDTQYF.

V is TRBV7-9 and J is TRBJ1-2; 9 bases match TRBD1. Germline values: CDR1 SEHNR, CDR2 FQNEAQ (reference sequence). The CDR3 has 13 amino acids. J was trimmed by 7 bases and V by 1 base; bases with no gene match: 1. CDR3 sequence (DNA): TGTGCCAGCAGCTTAGTGGGACAGGGTGGCTACACCTTC. Residues: CASSLVGQGGYTF.

This sequence joins TRBV4-3 and TRBJ2-1; the D gene is possibly TRBD2 (6 bases). Germline V CDR1 and CDR2: LGHNA, YSLEER. The length of the CDR3 is 15 residues. Deletions cut 0 bases from V and 4 bases from J, with 10 bases between. CDR3 sequence reads: CASSQELASYNEQFF. The DNA of the CDR3 is TGCGCCAGCAGCCAAGAGCTAGCGTCTTACAATGAGCAGTTCTTC.

This clone was counted once. The rearrangement uses TRBV19 and TRBJ2-7; tentative D call: TRBD2 (6 bases). Germline CDR1 reads LNHDA; CDR2 reads SQIVND (reference sequence). CDR3 size: 14 residues. V lost 6 bases, J lost 2 bases, and 14 bases lay in between. The CDR3 protein is CASSQQAGPYEQYF. DNA of the CDR3: TGTGCCAGTAGCCAGCAAGCGGGTCCCTACGAGCAGTACTTC.

A remark on this clone: Other nucleotide sequences in the sample specify the same CDR3. The genes are TRBV2 and TRBJ2-7; a possible D gene is TRBD1 (5 bases). The CDR3 runs to 12 residues. The V end was cut by 5 bases, the J end by 2 bases, with 7 bases between. Germline V gene data show CDR1 as SNHLY and CDR2 as FYNNEI. For the CDR3, the DNA is TGTGCCAGCAGTACAGGAACCTACGAGCAGTACTTC. This sequence encodes CASSTGTYEQYF.

The rearrangement joins TRBV4-2 to TRBJ2-3, with D hard to call. Germline CDR1 is LGHNA and CDR2 is YNFKEQ. Trimming removed 0 bases from V and 2 bases from J, with 9 bases in between. There are 15 residues in the CDR3. The CDR3 coding sequence is TGTGCCAGCAGCCAAGAGGGATATATCACAGATACGCAGTATTTT. It codes for CASSQEGYITDTQYF.

The chain uses TRBV11-3 and TRBJ2-1; 9 nucleotides match TRBD2. The germline gives CDR1 SGHNT, CDR2 YENEEA. The CDR3 contains 15 residues. The junction had 12 bases not matched to a gene; V was cut back by 3 bases and J by 12 bases. The CDR3 sequence is CASSLEGGRASGQFF. The CDR3 region has the DNA TGTGCCAGCAGCTTGGAGGGCGGGAGGGCCTCGGGGCAGTTCTTC.

This clone was picked up a small number of times. J is TRBJ2-3 and V is TRBV2; 8 nucleotides agree with TRBD2. Germline lookup yields CDR1 SNHLY and CDR2 FYNNEI. V lost 6 bases to trimming and J lost 14 bases; unmatched junction nucleotides: 10. The CDR3 consists of 12 residues. CDR3 amino acids: CASRAGTSSLYF. CDR3 coding DNA: TGTGCCAGCAGGGCCGGGACTAGTTCTCTGTATTTT.

A note on this clone: Since a much larger clone is just one base distant, this may be a read error. The same CDR3 is also encoded by other DNA sequences in this sample. The rearrangement links TRBV5-1 to TRBJ1-5; D possibly corresponds to TRBD1 (5 bases). This CDR3 has 13 amino acids. V was clipped by 4 bases and J by 6 bases, with 11 bases between them. Germline V gene lookup returns CDR1 SGHRS and CDR2 YFSETQ. The CDR3 loop reads CASSRDGGQPQHF. In DNA, the CDR3 is TGCGCCAGCAGCCGTGACGGGGGTCAGCCCCAGCATTTT.

The chain combines TRBV10-1 with TRBJ2-3, with 8 bases identical to TRBD1. The J segment lost 2 bases and the V segment lost 5 bases, leaving 15 bases of the junction unmatched. Germline loops: CDR1 WNHNN, CDR2 SYGVQD (reference sequence). CDR3 length: 18 residues. The CDR3 sequence is CASSSNYRGFGYTDTQYF. The CDR3 DNA sequence: TGCGCCAGCAGTAGTAATTACAGGGGGTTCGGATACACAGATACGCAGTATTTT.

The chain links TRBV11-2 to TRBJ1-3, with D hard to call. The CDR3 is 15 amino acids. Trimming took 1 base from V and 0 from J, leaving 7 bases between them. Germline values: CDR1 SGHAT, CDR2 FQNNGV. The CDR3 nucleotides read TGTGCCAGCAGCTTAGGCCCAGGCTCTGGAAACACCATATATTTT. It encodes CASSLGPGSGNTIYF.

The chain recombines TRBV5-6 with TRBJ2-1; 13 bases match TRBD2. V lost 4 bases to trimming and J lost 4 bases; unmatched junction nucleotides: 5. This CDR3 spans 16 amino acids. The V gene's germline CDR1 is SGHDT and CDR2 YYEEEE. This CDR3 is CASSPGTSGMYNEQFF. In DNA form, the CDR3 reads TGTGCCAGCAGCCCCGGGACTAGCGGGATGTACAATGAGCAGTTCTTC. Full variable domain (remainder filled in from reference TRBV5-6 and TRBJ2-1): DAGVTQSPTHLIKTRGQQVTLRCSPKSGHDTVSWYQQALGQGPQFIFQYYEEEERQRGNFPDRFSGHQFPNYSSELNVNALLLGDSALYLCASSPGTSGMYNEQFFGPGTRLTVL.

This clone was seen only a few times. V usage is TRBV7-9 and J usage is TRBJ2-5; 8 bases are a match to TRBD2. Germline CDR1 is SEHNR and CDR2 is FQNEAQ (reference sequence). CDR3 length equals 15 residues. V shed 2 bases, J shed 5 bases, and the junction held 7 bases outside the gene matches. CDR3 in DNA: TGTGCCAGCAGCTTAATTGCGGGAGGTGGGGAGACCCAGTACTTC. Translating it yields CASSLIAGGGETQYF.

This clone was observed at least ten times. The V gene is TRBV5-5, the J gene TRBJ1-1, with D hard to call. Per germline, CDR1 SGHKS and CDR2 YYEKEE (reference sequence). The V and J ends lost 2 bases and 2 bases respectively, with 10 bases between them. This CDR3 is built from 14 residues. The CDR3 DNA follows: TGTGCCAGCAGCTTACCATTCGATAACACTGAAGCTTTCTTT. Residues: CASSLPFDNTEAFF. Full variable domain (rest looked up from reference TRBV5-5 and TRBJ1-1): DAGVTQSPTHLIKTRGQQVTLRCSPISGHKSVSWYQQVLGQGPQFIFQYYEKEERGRGNFPDRFSARQFPNYSSELNVNALLLGDSALYLCASSLPFDNTEAFFGQGTRLTVV.

The genes are TRBV2 and TRBJ2-1; D might be TRBD2 (6 bases). Trimming shortened V by 6 bases and J by 0 bases, and 15 bases separated the two germline ends. Germline values: CDR1 SNHLY, CDR2 FYNNEI. The CDR3 has 16 amino acids. The CDR3 nucleotides are TGTGCCAGCAGCGGCAGGGACGGGAGCTCCTACAATGAGCAGTTCTTC. This gives the protein CASSGRDGSSYNEQFF.

Regarding this clone: A much larger clone differs from this one at a single base, so this may be a read error. The CDR3 protein is CASRGADTQYF. CDR3 DNA: TGTGCCAGCAGGGGCGCAGATACGCAGTATTTT. This rearrangement joins TRBV6-6 to TRBJ2-3; D is undetermined. The CDR3 is 11 residues long. The germline CDR1 and CDR2 sequences are MNHNY and SVGAGI (reference sequence). V was cut by 6 bases and J by 4 bases, with 5 bases left in between.

V gene TRBV6-1 combines with J gene TRBJ2-1; D perhaps matches TRBD1 (6 bases). The germline V gene has CDR1 MNHNS and CDR2 SASEGT. Trimming removed 2 bases from V and 15 bases from J, with 11 bases in between. The CDR3 totals 11 residues. The CDR3 DNA sequence: TGTGCCAGCAGTGAAATGGGACACGGGTTCTTC. It yields the protein CASSEMGHGFF.

This chain uses TRBV19 with TRBJ2-1; tentatively, D is TRBD1 or TRBD2 (5 bases each). CDR1 is LNHDA and CDR2 is SQIVND in the germline V gene (reference sequence). CDR3 length: 16 residues. The V end was cut by 1 base, the J end by 8 bases, with 18 bases between. The CDR3 here is CASSIGGASSGYEQFF. The CDR3 DNA sequence: TGTGCCAGTAGTATAGGAGGGGCTAGTTCAGGCTATGAGCAGTTCTTC.

This sequence joins TRBV6-5 and TRBJ2-7; D may be TRBD1 or TRBD2 (5 bases each). Germline CDR1 and CDR2: MNHEY and SVGAGI. CDR3 length: 15 residues. Trimming took 3 bases from V and 2 from J, leaving 14 bases between them. CDR3 residues: CASSYRRQRTYEQYF. The CDR3 nucleotides read TGTGCCAGCAGTTATCGTCGACAGCGGACCTACGAGCAGTACTTC.

This chain joins TRBV27 and TRBJ2-2; D may correspond to TRBD1 or TRBD2 (5 bases each). The germline gives CDR1 MNHEY, CDR2 SMNVEV (reference sequence). The CDR3 runs 15 residues. The V end lost 1 base, the J end lost 5 bases, and 11 bases lay between the germline ends. This chain's CDR3 is CASSLWGLRTGELFF. The CDR3, as DNA: TGTGCCAGCAGTTTATGGGGGTTGCGGACCGGGGAGCTGTTTTTT.